This TCR beta chain derives from a study of T cells after yellow fever vaccination (dated 2019 in TCRdb). In the study overall: Libraries from fractions with low cell numbers were prepared with the SMART-Seq v4 Ultra Low Input RNA kit. To follow T-cell clones before and after both primary and booster YFV17D yellow fever vaccination, bulk TCR alpha and beta repertoires underwent longitudinal sequencing. Two healthy male donors, one aged 18 to 30 and one aged 30 to 40 years, made up the cohort. Blood samples were taken at several timepoints before and after primary and secondary immunization, and bulk PBMC replicates and cell subsets were isolated.

Sequencing used an Illumina NovaSeq 6000. TCR cDNA was made using 5'RACE template switching, a step that added a universal primer site and unique molecular identifiers. Priming of cDNA synthesis was performed from both the TCR alpha and TCR beta constant segments. Libraries were amplified in two PCR steps, with sample barcodes and sequencing adapters added in the second step. Sequencing of libraries was performed on Illumina HiSeq 2500 (2x100 bp) or NovaSeq (2x150 bp). Concerning the study's data processing: Demultiplexing of reads and collapsing into UMI consensus sequences were performed with MIGEC, and V(D)J alignment was carried out with MiXCR. Vaccine-responding clonotypes were identified with edgeR using replicate PBMC samples, with FDR below 0.01 and a log2 fold change above 5 up to day 15 being required. CD4 or CD8 identity was assigned to each bulk clonotype according to whether the clonotype was present at higher abundance in the sequenced CD4 repertoire or the sequenced CD8 repertoire. TCRdb reran the public reads through fastp at Q25 and MiXCR, keeping productive beta chains. Rows matching on CDR3 protein sequence are summarized as one entry with the most common DNA and genes. TCRdb, not the authors, supplied the V and J calls. The sample data list roughly 400,000 distinct CDR3 sequences, and approximately 19% of these were observed just once. The ten top clones hold roughly a sixth of the sample.

Overall study outcomes, separate from this receptor: A small share of clonotypes was detected in both CD4 and CD8 compartments, with the overlap likely arising from convergent recombination. Only two donors were included in the study, so the extent to which the findings can be generalized is limited. Compared with the primary T-cell response, the secondary T-cell response was faster but weaker, reaching its peak on day 5 rather than on day 15. After the booster, most clones that had expanded after primary vaccination were detected again (over 95% of CD4 and around 88% of CD8), suggesting broad maintenance of memory. Computational filtering was needed because FACS-sorted repertoires could contain abundant contaminating clonotypes from the bulk population.

There are a few counts of this clonotype. This receptor's antigen is unknown. Qualities for individual bases were not recorded, and no much larger clone is one base off. The germline V gene specifies KGHDR as CDR1 and SFDVKD as CDR2. Trimming leaves V shorter by 1 base and J shorter by 0 bases, with the junction holding 8 bases beyond the gene matches. The CDR3 starts with the cysteine, ends with the phenylalanine, and has 18 residues. Only CDR3 DNA remains: 54 bases, in frame from the first base. Sample treatment or condition, as interpreted from the label and publication: live attenuated yellow fever vaccine strain. At every blood-draw timepoint, two biological replicates of bulk PBMCs were collected. PBMCs were isolated from peripheral blood using a standard Ficoll-Paque protocol. RNA was extracted with TriZol from bulk PBMCs, CD4 and CD8 fractions, and dextramer-positive and dextramer-negative fractions.

This specimen consisted of PBMCs, obtained before the yellow fever booster vaccination. This clonotype was obtained from a man aged 18 to 30 who received the YFV17D yellow fever vaccine. The V gene is TRBV24-1 and the J gene is TRBJ2-3, and TRBD1 matches 8 of the central bases. In nucleotide form, the sequence is TGTGCCACCAGTGATTTTCCCGGGACAGGCGATAGCACAGATACGCAGTATTTT. It specifies CATSDFPGTGDSTDTQYF.